The rows below give T cell receptor beta chains drawn from one sample of a study of metastatic and nonmetastatic thyroid tumors. TCRdb re-analyzed the PCR reads through MiXCR. Seen here are about 22,000 clones, 15% to 20% observed once, and the top ten hold roughly 21%. Sequencing was done on a sample of blood. The receptors were sampled from a male donor with papillary thyroid cancer or a benign thyroid nodule (not recorded which). Some clones in this sample may be carry-over from other donors' samples. CDR3s include the opening cysteine and the closing phenylalanine or tryptophan. Fields, in order: J gene, V gene, clone size, D gene, CDR3 protein, CDR3 DNA. The D gene is left open where the match is weak. Some rows mark clone size as missing; the rest say once, few, many or name a class of expanded clone.

j_gene: TRBJ2-1; v_gene: TRBV28; abundance: few; d_gene: .; CDR3aa: CASSLTFSYNEQFF; CDR3nt: TGTGCCAGCAGTTTAACGTTCTCCTACAATGAGCAGTTCTTC
j_gene: TRBJ2-1; v_gene: TRBV30; abundance: many; d_gene: TRBD2; CDR3aa: CAWTRTSGGRHNEQFF; CDR3nt: TGTGCCTGGACTCGGACTAGCGGGGGGCGGCACAATGAGCAGTTCTTC
j_gene: TRBJ2-7; v_gene: TRBV6-1; abundance: medium-sized; d_gene: TRBD1; CDR3aa: CATSGTATYEQYF; CDR3nt: TGTGCCACGTCCGGGACAGCAACCTACGAGCAGTACTTC
j_gene: TRBJ2-5; v_gene: TRBV19; abundance: many; d_gene: TRBD1; CDR3aa: CASSFGQGQETQYF; CDR3nt: TGTGCCAGTAGTTTTGGACAGGGGCAAGAGACCCAGTACTTC
j_gene: TRBJ2-1; v_gene: TRBV14; abundance: many; d_gene: .; CDR3aa: CASSRGASSYNEQFF; CDR3nt: TGTGCCAGCAGCCGGGGCGCCTCCTCCTACAATGAGCAGTTCTTC
j_gene: TRBJ2-1; v_gene: TRBV20-1; abundance: many; d_gene: TRBD2; CDR3aa: CSASQREPNEQFF; CDR3nt: TGCAGTGCTAGCCAGCGGGAGCCCAATGAGCAGTTCTTC
j_gene: TRBJ1-3; v_gene: TRBV6-2/TRBV6-3; abundance: medium-sized; d_gene: .; CDR3aa: CASSYSSGNTIYF; CDR3nt: TGTGCCAGCAGTTACAGCTCTGGAAACACCATATATTTT
j_gene: TRBJ2-2; v_gene: TRBV28; abundance: many; d_gene: .; CDR3aa: CASSGTGELFF; CDR3nt: TGTGCCAGCTCCGGCACCGGGGAGCTGTTTTTT
j_gene: TRBJ1-5; v_gene: TRBV14; abundance: .; d_gene: .; CDR3aa: CASSPSDSNQPQHF; CDR3nt: TGTGCCAGCAGCCCCTCGGACAGTAATCAGCCCCAGCATTTT
j_gene: TRBJ2-3; v_gene: TRBV6-1; abundance: many; d_gene: TRBD1; CDR3aa: CASSEEAGTGGDTQYF; CDR3nt: TGTGCCAGCAGTGAAGAGGCCGGGACAGGTGGAGATACGCAGTATTTT
j_gene: TRBJ1-5; v_gene: TRBV28; abundance: hyperexpanded; d_gene: .; CDR3aa: CASHVGLWGENQPQHF; CDR3nt: TGTGCCAGCCACGTGGGGCTCTGGGGGGAAAATCAGCCCCAGCATTTT
j_gene: TRBJ2-1; v_gene: TRBV4-1; abundance: many; d_gene: .; CDR3aa: CASSQMVRDNEQFF; CDR3nt: TGCGCCAGCAGCCAAATGGTCAGGGACAATGAGCAGTTCTTC
j_gene: TRBJ1-1; v_gene: TRBV30; abundance: many; d_gene: TRBD1; CDR3aa: CAWSVAGGMDTEAFF; CDR3nt: TGTGCCTGGAGTGTGGCAGGGGGTATGGACACTGAAGCTTTCTTT
j_gene: TRBJ1-1; v_gene: TRBV28; abundance: .; d_gene: .; CDR3aa: CASSSFRGVTEAFF; CDR3nt: TGTGCCAGCAGTTCATTCCGGGGGGTCACTGAAGCTTTCTTT
j_gene: TRBJ1-4; v_gene: TRBV6-1; abundance: few; d_gene: .; CDR3aa: CASSEGQSQNEKLFF; CDR3nt: TGTGCCAGCAGTGAAGGACAGAGCCAAAATGAAAAACTGTTTTTT
j_gene: TRBJ2-6; v_gene: TRBV27; abundance: many; d_gene: TRBD2; CDR3aa: CASSALAGAYSGANVLTF; CDR3nt: TGTGCCAGCAGTGCATTAGCGGGAGCGTACTCTGGGGCCAACGTCCTGACTTTC
j_gene: TRBJ1-2; v_gene: TRBV4-2; abundance: .; d_gene: .; CDR3aa: CASSQAFQVNYGYTF; CDR3nt: TGTGCCAGCAGCCAAGCCTTTCAGGTTAACTATGGCTACACCTTC
j_gene: TRBJ1-1; v_gene: TRBV15; abundance: many; d_gene: .; CDR3aa: CATSRAFEATEAFF; CDR3nt: TGTGCCACCAGCAGAGCCTTCGAGGCGACAGAAGCTTTCTTT
j_gene: TRBJ2-2; v_gene: TRBV2; abundance: .; d_gene: .; CDR3aa: CAINIQGFGTVELFF; CDR3nt: TGTGCCATCAATATACAGGGATTTGGCACCGTGGAGCTGTTTTTT
j_gene: TRBJ2-7; v_gene: TRBV3-1; abundance: .; d_gene: .; CDR3aa: CASSLEAISEQYF; CDR3nt: TGTGCCAGCAGCTTAGAGGCGATCTCCGAGCAGTACTTC
j_gene: TRBJ2-1; v_gene: TRBV11-2; abundance: .; d_gene: TRBD2; CDR3aa: CASSWASGFNDEQFF; CDR3nt: TGTGCCAGCAGCTGGGCTAGCGGGTTTAACGATGAGCAGTTCTTC
j_gene: TRBJ1-1; v_gene: TRBV7-8; abundance: many; d_gene: .; CDR3aa: CASSRDWGGKAFF; CDR3nt: TGTGCCAGCAGCCGGGATTGGGGAGGTAAAGCTTTCTTT
j_gene: TRBJ1-2; v_gene: TRBV10-3; abundance: .; d_gene: .; CDR3aa: CAISESGGDYVYTF; CDR3nt: TGTGCCATCAGTGAGTCTGGGGGGGACTATGTCTACACCTTC
j_gene: TRBJ1-3; v_gene: TRBV11-2; abundance: .; d_gene: .; CDR3aa: CASSAIGKKSGNTIYF; CDR3nt: TGTGCCAGCAGCGCGATAGGGAAGAAATCTGGAAACACCATATATTTT
j_gene: TRBJ2-5; v_gene: TRBV7-6; abundance: many; d_gene: TRBD1; CDR3aa: CASSNRGPETQYF; CDR3nt: TGTGCCAGCAGTAACAGGGGGCCGGAGACCCAGTACTTC
j_gene: TRBJ2-7; v_gene: TRBV6-1; abundance: medium-sized; d_gene: .; CDR3aa: CASSPGTVYYEQYF; CDR3nt: TGTGCCAGCAGTCCTGGGACTGTATACTACGAGCAGTACTTC
j_gene: TRBJ2-7; v_gene: TRBV20-1; abundance: many; d_gene: .; CDR3aa: CSARHQGSYEQYF; CDR3nt: TGCAGTGCTAGGCACCAGGGTTCCTACGAGCAGTACTTC
j_gene: TRBJ1-2; v_gene: TRBV2; abundance: many; d_gene: TRBD1; CDR3aa: CASSVGTAYGYTF; CDR3nt: TGTGCCAGCAGTGTGGGGACAGCATATGGCTACACCTTC
j_gene: TRBJ2-7; v_gene: TRBV2; abundance: .; d_gene: .; CDR3aa: CASSEPKARDWYEQYF; CDR3nt: TGTGCCAGCAGTGAACCTAAAGCGCGGGACTGGTACGAGCAGTACTTC
j_gene: TRBJ2-2; v_gene: TRBV4-1; abundance: .; d_gene: TRBD2; CDR3aa: CASSQDSGTSGLTGELFF; CDR3nt: TGCGCCAGCAGCCAGGACTCTGGCACTAGCGGTCTCACCGGGGAGCTGTTTTTT
j_gene: TRBJ2-7; v_gene: TRBV5-1; abundance: many; d_gene: TRBD1; CDR3aa: CASSLAYLPGGTYEQYF; CDR3nt: TGCGCCAGCAGCTTGGCCTATCTCCCAGGGGGTACCTACGAGCAGTACTTC
j_gene: TRBJ2-3; v_gene: TRBV5-1; abundance: many; d_gene: .; CDR3aa: CASSLWASPDTQYF; CDR3nt: TGCGCCAGCAGCTTGTGGGCTAGCCCGGATACGCAGTATTTT
j_gene: TRBJ1-1; v_gene: TRBV20-1; abundance: many; d_gene: .; CDR3aa: CSAAPQGLTEAFF; CDR3nt: TGCAGTGCTGCCCCTCAGGGACTCACTGAAGCTTTCTTT
j_gene: TRBJ1-5; v_gene: TRBV2; abundance: many; d_gene: TRBD1; CDR3aa: CASSERRTGSNQPQHF; CDR3nt: TGTGCCAGCAGTGAAAGGCGGACAGGGAGCAATCAGCCCCAGCATTTT
j_gene: TRBJ1-1; v_gene: TRBV7-9; abundance: many; d_gene: .; CDR3aa: CASSPPGGTEAFF; CDR3nt: TGTGCCAGCAGCCCCCCGGGGGGCACTGAAGCTTTCTTT
j_gene: TRBJ2-3; v_gene: TRBV11-3; abundance: .; d_gene: .; CDR3aa: CASSRWTIGTDTQYF; CDR3nt: TGTGCCAGCAGCAGATGGACTATCGGCACAGATACGCAGTATTTT
j_gene: TRBJ1-4; v_gene: TRBV4-1; abundance: many; d_gene: .; CDR3aa: CASSQGRGEDEKLFF; CDR3nt: TGCGCCAGCAGCCAAGGAAGGGGGGAGGATGAAAAACTGTTTTTT
j_gene: TRBJ2-3; v_gene: TRBV5-6; abundance: .; d_gene: TRBD2; CDR3aa: CASSFGTSWGSTDTQYF; CDR3nt: TGTGCCAGCAGCTTCGGGACTAGCTGGGGTAGCACAGATACGCAGTATTTT
j_gene: TRBJ2-1; v_gene: TRBV6-1; abundance: many; d_gene: .; CDR3aa: CASSRDSYNEQFF; CDR3nt: TGTGCCAGCAGTCGGGACTCCTACAATGAGCAGTTCTTC
j_gene: TRBJ1-4; v_gene: TRBV6-2/TRBV6-3; abundance: medium-sized; d_gene: .; CDR3aa: CASSRERGKLFF; CDR3nt: TGTGCCAGCAGTAGAGAAAGGGGCAAACTGTTTTTT
j_gene: TRBJ1-2; v_gene: TRBV29-1; abundance: many; d_gene: .; CDR3aa: CSVESPRGDGYTF; CDR3nt: TGCAGCGTTGAGTCCCCCCGGGGTGATGGCTACACCTTC
j_gene: TRBJ2-3; v_gene: TRBV2; abundance: many; d_gene: .; CDR3aa: CAGSVYPGATDTQYF; CDR3nt: TGTGCCGGCAGTGTCTATCCGGGCGCCACAGATACGCAGTATTTT
j_gene: TRBJ1-1; v_gene: TRBV7-2; abundance: many; d_gene: .; CDR3aa: CASSWRRDTEAFF; CDR3nt: TGTGCCAGCAGCTGGAGACGGGACACTGAAGCTTTCTTT
j_gene: TRBJ1-1; v_gene: TRBV7-6; abundance: .; d_gene: .; CDR3aa: CASSLDVNTEAFF; CDR3nt: TGTGCCAGCAGCTTAGATGTGAACACTGAAGCTTTCTTT